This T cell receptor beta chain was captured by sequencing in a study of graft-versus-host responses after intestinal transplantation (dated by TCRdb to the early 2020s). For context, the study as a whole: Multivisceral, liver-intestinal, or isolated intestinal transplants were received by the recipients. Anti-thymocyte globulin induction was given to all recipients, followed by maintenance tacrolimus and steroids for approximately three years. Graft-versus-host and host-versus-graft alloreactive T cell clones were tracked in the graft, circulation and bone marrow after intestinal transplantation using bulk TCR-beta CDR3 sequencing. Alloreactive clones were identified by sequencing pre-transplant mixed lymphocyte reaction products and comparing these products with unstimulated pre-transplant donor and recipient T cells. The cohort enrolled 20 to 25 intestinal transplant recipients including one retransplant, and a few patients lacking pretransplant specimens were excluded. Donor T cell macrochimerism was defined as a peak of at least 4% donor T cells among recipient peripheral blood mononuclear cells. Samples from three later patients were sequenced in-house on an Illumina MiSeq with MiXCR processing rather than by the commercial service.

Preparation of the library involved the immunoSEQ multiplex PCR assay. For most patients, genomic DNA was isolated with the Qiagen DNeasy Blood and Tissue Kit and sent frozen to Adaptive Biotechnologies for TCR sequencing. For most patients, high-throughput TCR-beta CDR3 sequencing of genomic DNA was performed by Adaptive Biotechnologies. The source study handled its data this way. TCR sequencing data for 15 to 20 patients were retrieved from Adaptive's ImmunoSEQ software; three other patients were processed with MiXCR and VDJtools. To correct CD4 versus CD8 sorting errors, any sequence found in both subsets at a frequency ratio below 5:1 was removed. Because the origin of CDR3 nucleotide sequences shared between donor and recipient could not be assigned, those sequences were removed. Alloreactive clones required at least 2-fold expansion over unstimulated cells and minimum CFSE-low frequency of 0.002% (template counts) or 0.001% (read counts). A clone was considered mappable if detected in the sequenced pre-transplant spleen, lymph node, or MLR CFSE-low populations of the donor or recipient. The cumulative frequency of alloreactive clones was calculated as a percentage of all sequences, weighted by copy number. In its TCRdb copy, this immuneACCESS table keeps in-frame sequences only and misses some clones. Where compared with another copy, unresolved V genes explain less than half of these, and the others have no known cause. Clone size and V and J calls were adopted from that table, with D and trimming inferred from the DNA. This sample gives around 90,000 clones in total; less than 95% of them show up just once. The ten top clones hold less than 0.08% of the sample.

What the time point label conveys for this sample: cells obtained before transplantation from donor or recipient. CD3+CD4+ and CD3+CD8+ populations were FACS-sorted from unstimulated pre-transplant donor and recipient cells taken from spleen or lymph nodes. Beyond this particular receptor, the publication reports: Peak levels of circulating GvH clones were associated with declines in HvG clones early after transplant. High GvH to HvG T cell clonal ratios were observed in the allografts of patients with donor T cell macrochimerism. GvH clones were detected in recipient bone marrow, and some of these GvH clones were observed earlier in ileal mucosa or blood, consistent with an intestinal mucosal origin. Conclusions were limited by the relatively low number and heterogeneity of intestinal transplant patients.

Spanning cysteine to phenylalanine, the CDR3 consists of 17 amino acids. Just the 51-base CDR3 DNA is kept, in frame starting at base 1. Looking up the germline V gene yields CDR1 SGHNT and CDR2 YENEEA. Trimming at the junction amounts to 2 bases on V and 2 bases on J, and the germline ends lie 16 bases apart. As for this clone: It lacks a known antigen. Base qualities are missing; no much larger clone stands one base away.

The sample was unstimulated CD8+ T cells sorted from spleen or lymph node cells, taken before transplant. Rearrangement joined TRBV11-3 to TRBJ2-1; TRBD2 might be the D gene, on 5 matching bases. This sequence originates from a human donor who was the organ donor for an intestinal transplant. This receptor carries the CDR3 CASSLLAAPSAYNEQFF. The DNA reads TGTGCCAGCAGCTTACTAGCCGCCCCGTCTGCCTACAATGAGCAGTTCTTC. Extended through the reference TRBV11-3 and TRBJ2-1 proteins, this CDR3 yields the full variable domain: EAGVVQSPRYKIIEKKQPVAFWCNPISGHNTLYWYLQNLGQGPELLIRYENEEAVDDSQLPKDRFSAERLKGVDSTLKIQPAELGDSAVYLCASSLLAAPSAYNEQFFGPGTRLTVL.